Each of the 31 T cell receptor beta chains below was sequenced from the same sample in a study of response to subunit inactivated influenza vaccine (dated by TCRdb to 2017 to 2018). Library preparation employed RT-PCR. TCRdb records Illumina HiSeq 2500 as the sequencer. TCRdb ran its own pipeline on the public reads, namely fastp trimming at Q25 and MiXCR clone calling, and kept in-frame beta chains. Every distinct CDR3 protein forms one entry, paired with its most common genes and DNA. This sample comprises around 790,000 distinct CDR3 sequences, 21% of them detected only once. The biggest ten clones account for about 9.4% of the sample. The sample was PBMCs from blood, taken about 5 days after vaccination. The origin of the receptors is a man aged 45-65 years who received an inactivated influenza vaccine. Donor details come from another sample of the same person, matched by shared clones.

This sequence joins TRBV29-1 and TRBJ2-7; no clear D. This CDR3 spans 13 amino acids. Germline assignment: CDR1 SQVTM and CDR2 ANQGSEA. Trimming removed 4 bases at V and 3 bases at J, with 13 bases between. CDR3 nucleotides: TGCAGCGTTGGGGGTGTTGGCAACTACGAGCAGTACTTC. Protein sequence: CSVGGVGNYEQYF.

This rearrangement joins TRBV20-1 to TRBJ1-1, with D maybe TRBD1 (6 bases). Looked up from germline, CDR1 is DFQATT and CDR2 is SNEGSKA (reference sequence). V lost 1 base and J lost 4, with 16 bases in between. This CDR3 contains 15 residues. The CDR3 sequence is CSARAPTRGSTEAFF. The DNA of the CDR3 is TGCAGTGCTAGAGCCCCCACCAGGGGATCCACTGAAGCTTTCTTT.

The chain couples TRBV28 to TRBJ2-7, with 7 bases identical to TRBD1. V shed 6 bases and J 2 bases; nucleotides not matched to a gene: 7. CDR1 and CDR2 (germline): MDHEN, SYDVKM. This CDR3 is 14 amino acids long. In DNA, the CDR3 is TGTGCCAGCAGCCCGGGACAGATAACCTACGAGCAGTACTTC. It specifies CASSPGQITYEQYF.

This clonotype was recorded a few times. Here the CDR3 reads CASSSSWGQETQYF. CDR3 nucleotides: TGTGCCAGCAGTTCGAGTTGGGGACAAGAGACCCAGTACTTC. The chain couples TRBV6-5 to TRBJ2-5; unclear D gene. CDR1 is MNHEY, CDR2 SVGAGI, per germline. This CDR3 contains 14 residues. Trimming took 4 bases from V and 2 from J, leaving 11 bases between them.

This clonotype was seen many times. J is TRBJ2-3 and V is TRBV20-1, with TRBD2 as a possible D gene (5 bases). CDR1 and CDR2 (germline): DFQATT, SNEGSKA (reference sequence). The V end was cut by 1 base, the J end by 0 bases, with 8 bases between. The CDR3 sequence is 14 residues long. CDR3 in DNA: TGCAGTGCTAGAGTTGGCGGGAGCACAGATACGCAGTATTTT. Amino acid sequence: CSARVGGSTDTQYF.

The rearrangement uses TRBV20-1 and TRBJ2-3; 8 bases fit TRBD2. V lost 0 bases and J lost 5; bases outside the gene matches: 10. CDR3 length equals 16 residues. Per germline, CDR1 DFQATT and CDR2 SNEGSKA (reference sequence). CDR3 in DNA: TGCAGTGCTAGAGAGCTCAATAGCGGGATTAGAGATACGCAGTATTTT. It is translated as CSARELNSGIRDTQYF.

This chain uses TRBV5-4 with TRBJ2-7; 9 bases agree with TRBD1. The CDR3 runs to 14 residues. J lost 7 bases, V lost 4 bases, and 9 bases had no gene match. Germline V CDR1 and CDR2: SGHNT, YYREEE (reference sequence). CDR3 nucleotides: TGTGCCAGCAGCCCCTGGACAGGGGAAAGGGAGCAGTACTTC. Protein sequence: CASSPWTGEREQYF.

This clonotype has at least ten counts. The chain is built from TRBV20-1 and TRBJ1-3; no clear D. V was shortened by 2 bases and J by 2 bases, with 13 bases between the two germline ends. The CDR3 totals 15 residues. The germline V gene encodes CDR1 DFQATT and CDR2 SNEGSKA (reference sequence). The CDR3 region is CSARLRGSAGNTIYF. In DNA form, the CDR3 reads TGCAGTGCTAGACTCCGTGGGTCCGCTGGAAACACCATATATTTT.

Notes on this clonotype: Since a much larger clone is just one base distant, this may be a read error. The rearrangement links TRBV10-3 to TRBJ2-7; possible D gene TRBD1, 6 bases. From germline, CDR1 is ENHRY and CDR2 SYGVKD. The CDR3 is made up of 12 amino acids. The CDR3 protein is CAITDRYGEQHF. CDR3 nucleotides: TGTGCCATCACTGACAGGTACGGCGAGCAGCACTTC.

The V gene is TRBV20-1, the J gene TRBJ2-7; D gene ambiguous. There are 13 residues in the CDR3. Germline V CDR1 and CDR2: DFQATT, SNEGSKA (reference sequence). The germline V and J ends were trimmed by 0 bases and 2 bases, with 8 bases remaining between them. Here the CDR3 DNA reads TGCAGTGCTAGAGATCCGCGAGCCTACGAGCAGTACTTC. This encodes CSARDPRAYEQYF.

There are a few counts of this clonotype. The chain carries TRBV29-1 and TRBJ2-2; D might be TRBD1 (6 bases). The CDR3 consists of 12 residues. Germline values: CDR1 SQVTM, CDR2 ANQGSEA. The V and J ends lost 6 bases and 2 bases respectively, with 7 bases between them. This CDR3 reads CSVGANTGELFF. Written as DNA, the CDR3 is TGCAGCGTGGGGGCAAACACCGGGGAGCTGTTTTTT.

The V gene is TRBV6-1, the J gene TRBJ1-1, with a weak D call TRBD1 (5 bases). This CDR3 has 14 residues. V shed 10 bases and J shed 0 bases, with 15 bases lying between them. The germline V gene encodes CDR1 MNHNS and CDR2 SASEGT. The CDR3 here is CAIGEAKMNTEAFF. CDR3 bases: TGTGCCATAGGGGAGGCGAAAATGAACACTGAAGCTTTCTTT.

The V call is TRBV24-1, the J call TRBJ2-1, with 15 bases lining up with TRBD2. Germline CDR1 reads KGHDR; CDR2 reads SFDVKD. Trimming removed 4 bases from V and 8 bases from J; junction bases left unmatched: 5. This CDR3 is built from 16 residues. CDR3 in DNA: TGTGCCACCAGTGACGGGACTAGCGGGGGGATCCATGAGCAGTTCTTC. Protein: CATSDGTSGGIHEQFF.

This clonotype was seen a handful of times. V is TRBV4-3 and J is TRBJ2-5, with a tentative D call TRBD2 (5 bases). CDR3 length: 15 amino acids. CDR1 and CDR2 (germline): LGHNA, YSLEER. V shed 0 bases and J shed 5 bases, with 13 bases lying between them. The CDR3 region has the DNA TGCGCCAGCAGCCAAGATCATAACCAGCGGGAGACCCAGTACTTC. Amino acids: CASSQDHNQRETQYF.

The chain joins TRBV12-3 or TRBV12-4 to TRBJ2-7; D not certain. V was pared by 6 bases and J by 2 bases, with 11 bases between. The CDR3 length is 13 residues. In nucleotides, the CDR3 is TGTGCCAGCAGGGGTCACCCAACCTACGAGCAGTACTTC. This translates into CASRGHPTYEQYF.

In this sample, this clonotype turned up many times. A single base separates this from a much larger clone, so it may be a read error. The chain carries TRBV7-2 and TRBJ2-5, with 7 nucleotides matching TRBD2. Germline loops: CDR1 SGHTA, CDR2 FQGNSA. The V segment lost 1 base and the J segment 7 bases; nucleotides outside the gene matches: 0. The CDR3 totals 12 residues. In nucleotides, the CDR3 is TGTGCCAGCAGCTTAGGGGGGGGGACCCAGTACTTC. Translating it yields CASSLGGGTQYF.

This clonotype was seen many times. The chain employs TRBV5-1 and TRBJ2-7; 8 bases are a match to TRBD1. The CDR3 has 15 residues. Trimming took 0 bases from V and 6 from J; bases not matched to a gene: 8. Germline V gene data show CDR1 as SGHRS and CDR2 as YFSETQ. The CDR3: CASSLAGTGLSEQYF. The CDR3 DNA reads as TGCGCCAGCAGCTTGGCCGGGACAGGTCTTAGCGAGCAGTACTTC.

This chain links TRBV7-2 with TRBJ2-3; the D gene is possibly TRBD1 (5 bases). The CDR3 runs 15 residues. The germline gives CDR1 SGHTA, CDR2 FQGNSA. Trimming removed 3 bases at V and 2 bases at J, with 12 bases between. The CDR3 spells CASSFVDTPTDTQYF. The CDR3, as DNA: TGTGCCAGCAGCTTCGTGGACACTCCCACAGATACGCAGTATTTT.

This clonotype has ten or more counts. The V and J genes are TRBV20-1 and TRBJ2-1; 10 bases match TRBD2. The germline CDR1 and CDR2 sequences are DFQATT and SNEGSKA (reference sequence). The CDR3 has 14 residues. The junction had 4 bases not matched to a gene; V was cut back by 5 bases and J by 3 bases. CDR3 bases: TGCAGTGCTTTACTAGCGGGATACTACAATGAGCAGTTCTTC. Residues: CSALLAGYYNEQFF.

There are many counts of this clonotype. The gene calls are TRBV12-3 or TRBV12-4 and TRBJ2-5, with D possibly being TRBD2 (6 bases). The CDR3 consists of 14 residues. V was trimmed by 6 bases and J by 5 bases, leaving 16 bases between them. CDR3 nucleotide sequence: TGTGCCAGCAGCCCTACGACTAGTGTGGAGACCCAGTACTTC. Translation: CASSPTTSVETQYF.

The CDR3 DNA sequence: TGTGCCAGCAGTTCGGACAGGGGGCGAAGACCCCTCCACTTT. Translated: CASSSDRGRRPLHF. V usage is TRBV28 and J usage is TRBJ1-6, with 11 bases fitting TRBD1. After removal of 4 bases from V and 12 bases from J, the junction contained 5 bases not matched to a gene. Germline assignment: CDR1 MDHEN and CDR2 SYDVKM. There are 14 residues in the CDR3.

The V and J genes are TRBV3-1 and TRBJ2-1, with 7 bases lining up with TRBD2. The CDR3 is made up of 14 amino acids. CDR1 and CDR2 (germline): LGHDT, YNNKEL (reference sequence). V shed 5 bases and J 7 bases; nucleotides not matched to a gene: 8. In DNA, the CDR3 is TGTGCCAGCAGCGACCCGGGACTAAAGAATGAGCAGTTCTTC. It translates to CASSDPGLKNEQFF.

DNA for the CDR3: TGTGCCAGCAGCTTCGAACTTCCGGGGACAGGCAAGTTCTCCTACAATGAGCAGTTCTTC. It specifies CASSFELPGTGKFSYNEQFF. The chain carries TRBV5-4 and TRBJ2-1; 8 bases match TRBD1. V lost 2 bases, J lost 0 bases, and 16 bases stayed unmatched. This CDR3 contains 20 residues. Germline-derived CDR1 and CDR2 are SGHNT and YYREEE (reference sequence). Variable domain in full (rest from reference TRBV5-4 and TRBJ2-1): ETGVTQSPTHLIKTRGQQVTLRCSSQSGHNTVSWYQQALGQGPQFIFQYYREEENGRGNFPPRFSGLQFPNYSSELNVNALELDDSALYLCASSFELPGTGKFSYNEQFFGPGTRLTVL.

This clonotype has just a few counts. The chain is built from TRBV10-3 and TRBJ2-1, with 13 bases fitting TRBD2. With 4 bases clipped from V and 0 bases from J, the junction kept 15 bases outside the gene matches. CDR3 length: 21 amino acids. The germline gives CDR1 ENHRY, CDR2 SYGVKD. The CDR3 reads CAISGGRTRTSGSGSYNEQFF. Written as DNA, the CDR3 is TGTGCCATCAGTGGTGGAAGGACCCGGACTAGCGGGAGTGGCTCCTACAATGAGCAGTTCTTC.

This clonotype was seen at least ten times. CDR3 bases: TGCGCCAGCAGCGCCCCGGACAGGTCGAACACCGGGGAGCTGTTTTTT. Translated: CASSAPDRSNTGELFF. The chain is built from TRBV5-1 and TRBJ2-2; TRBD1 agrees at 7 bases. Germline CDR1 is SGHRS and CDR2 is YFSETQ. The CDR3 runs to 16 residues. V lost 4 bases, J lost 0 bases, and 6 bases stayed unmatched. The complete variable domain, with remaining parts taken from reference TRBV5-1 and TRBJ2-2, reads KAGVTQTPRYLIKTRGQQVTLSCSPISGHRSVSWYQQTPGQGLQFLFEYFSETQRNKGNFPGRFSGRQFSNSRSEMNVSTLELGDSALYLCASSAPDRSNTGELFFGEGSRLTVL.

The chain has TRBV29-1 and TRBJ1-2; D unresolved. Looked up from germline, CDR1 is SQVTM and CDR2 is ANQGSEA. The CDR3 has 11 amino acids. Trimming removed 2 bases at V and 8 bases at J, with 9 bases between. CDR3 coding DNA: TGCAGCGTTGAATTCGGGCAGGGCTACACCTTC. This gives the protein CSVEFGQGYTF. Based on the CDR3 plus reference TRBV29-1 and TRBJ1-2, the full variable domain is SAVISQKPSRDICQRGTSLTIQCQVDSQVTMMFWYRQQPGQSLTLIATANQGSEATYESGFVIDKFPISRPNLTFSTLTVSNMSPEDSSIYLCSVEFGQGYTFGSGTRLTVV.

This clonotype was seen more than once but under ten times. CDR3: CASTTIGVAEAFF. The CDR3 DNA reads as TGTGCCAGCACCACAATAGGGGTGGCTGAAGCTTTCTTT. The rearrangement joins TRBV28 to TRBJ1-1, with a possible D match to TRBD1 (5 bases). Germline V lookup: CDR1 MDHEN, CDR2 SYDVKM. This CDR3 comprises 13 residues. Trimming stripped 7 bases from V and 6 bases from J, with 15 bases between.

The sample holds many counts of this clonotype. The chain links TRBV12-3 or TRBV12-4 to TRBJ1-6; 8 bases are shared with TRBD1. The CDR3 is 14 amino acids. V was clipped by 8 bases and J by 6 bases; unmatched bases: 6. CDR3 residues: CASRWTGPNSPLHF. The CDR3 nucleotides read TGTGCCAGCCGATGGACAGGGCCTAATTCACCCCTCCACTTT.

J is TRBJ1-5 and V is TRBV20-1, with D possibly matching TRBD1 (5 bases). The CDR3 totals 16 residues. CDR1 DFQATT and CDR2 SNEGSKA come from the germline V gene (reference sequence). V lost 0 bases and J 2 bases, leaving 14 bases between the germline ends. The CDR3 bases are TGCAGTGCTAGAGATATCGCGGGGGGAGGCAATCAGCCCCAGCATTTT. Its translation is CSARDIAGGGNQPQHF.

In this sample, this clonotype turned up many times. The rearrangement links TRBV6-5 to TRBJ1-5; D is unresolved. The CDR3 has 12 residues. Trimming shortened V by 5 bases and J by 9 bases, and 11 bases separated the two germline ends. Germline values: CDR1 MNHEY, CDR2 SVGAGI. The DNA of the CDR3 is TGTGCCAGCAGTCACCCCCGGGGGCCCCAGCATTTT. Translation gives CASSHPRGPQHF.

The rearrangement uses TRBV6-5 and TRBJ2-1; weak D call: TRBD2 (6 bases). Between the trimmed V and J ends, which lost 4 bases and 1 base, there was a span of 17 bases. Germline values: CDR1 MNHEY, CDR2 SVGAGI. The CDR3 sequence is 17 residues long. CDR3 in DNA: TGTGCCAGCAGTTTGGGCGTCGGGCTAGCGTCCTACAATGAGCAGTTCTTC. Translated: CASSLGVGLASYNEQFF.